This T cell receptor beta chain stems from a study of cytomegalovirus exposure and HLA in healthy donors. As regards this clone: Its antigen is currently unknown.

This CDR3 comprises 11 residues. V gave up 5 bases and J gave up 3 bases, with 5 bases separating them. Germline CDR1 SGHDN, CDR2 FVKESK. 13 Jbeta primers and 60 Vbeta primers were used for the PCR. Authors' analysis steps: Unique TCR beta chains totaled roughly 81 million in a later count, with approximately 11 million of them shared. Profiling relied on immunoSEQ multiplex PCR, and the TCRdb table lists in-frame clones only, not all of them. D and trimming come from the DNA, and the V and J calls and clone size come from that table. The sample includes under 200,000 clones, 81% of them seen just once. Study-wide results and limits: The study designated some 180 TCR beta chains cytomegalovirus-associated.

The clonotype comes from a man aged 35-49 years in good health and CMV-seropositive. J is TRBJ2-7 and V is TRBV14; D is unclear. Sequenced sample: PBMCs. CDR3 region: CASSVNYEQYF. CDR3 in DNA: TGTGCCAGCAGCGTCAACTACGAGCAGTACTTC. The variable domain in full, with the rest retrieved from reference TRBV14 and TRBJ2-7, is EAGVTQFPSHSVIEKGQTVTLRCDPISGHDNLYWYRRVMGKEIKFLLHFVKESKQDESGMPNNRFLAERTGGTYSTLKVQPAELEDSGVYFCASSVNYEQYFGPGTRLTVT.